Below, 21 T cell receptor beta chains from the same sample are listed, as sequenced in a study of OX40 agonist ivuxolimab in advanced cancers. Produced via immunoSEQ multiplex PCR; TCRdb's table is partial and in-frame only. The sample yields 16,000 or so clones, roughly 79% seen once. The source material was CD4+ or CD8+ T cells sorted from blood, sampled in a trial of the OX40 agonist ivuxolimab. The receptors here all came from an adult with an advanced solid tumor such as melanoma, head and neck, liver or kidney cancer.

The CDR3 spells CASSSDSSYEQYF. The CDR3 nucleotides are TGTGCCAGCAGCTCCGATAGCTCCTACGAGCAGTACTTC. The chain recombines TRBV7-9 with TRBJ2-7; D gene uncertain. The CDR3 runs to 13 residues. V gave up 4 bases and J gave up 0 bases, with 7 bases separating them. Germline loops: CDR1 SEHNR, CDR2 FQNEAQ (reference sequence). Full variable domain (rest looked up from reference TRBV7-9 and TRBJ2-7): DTGVSQNPRHKITKRGQNVTFRCDPISEHNRLYWYRQTLGQGPEFLTYFQNEAQLEKSRLLSDRFSAERPKGSFSTLEIQRTEQGDSAMYLCASSSDSSYEQYFGPGTRLTVT.

The J gene is TRBJ1-1, the V gene TRBV6-1; D remains ambiguous. The V gene lost 1 base and the J gene lost 8 bases, with 8 bases spanning the gap. Germline assignment: CDR1 MNHNS and CDR2 SASEGT. The CDR3 runs 12 residues. CDR3 DNA: TGTGCCAGCAGTGAAGAGTACCCAGAAGCTTTCTTT. It yields the protein CASSEEYPEAFF.

The table lists this clone with a count of one. The V and J genes are TRBV4-1 and TRBJ2-6; D is unresolved. Trimming pared 4 bases from V and 2 bases from J, leaving 21 bases between. The V gene's germline CDR1 is MGHRA and CDR2 YSYEKL. This CDR3 is built from 19 residues. The CDR3 loop reads CASSLQYLPDRPGANVLTF. The CDR3 DNA reads as TGCGCCAGCAGCCTACAATACCTACCTGACCGTCCTGGGGCCAACGTCCTGACTTTC.

This chain connects TRBV4-1 to TRBJ1-3, with 8 positions matching TRBD1. V dropped 4 bases and J dropped 4; count of bases not matched to a gene: 9. Germline V gene lookup returns CDR1 MGHRA and CDR2 YSYEKL. The CDR3 spans 16 residues. CDR3 residues: CASSPWTGIGGNTIYF. The CDR3 DNA sequence: TGCGCCAGCAGCCCCTGGACAGGGATAGGCGGAAACACCATATATTTT.

The CDR3 DNA is TGTGCCAGCAGCCACATAGGCACTGAAGCTTTCTTT. It codes for CASSHIGTEAFF. The chain links TRBV11-3 to TRBJ1-1, with no clear D. The CDR3 contains 12 residues. Trimming stripped 5 bases from V and 4 bases from J, with 8 bases between. Germline V lookup: CDR1 SGHNT, CDR2 YENEEA.

This CDR3 is CASSYMTGRRYEQYF. In DNA form, the CDR3 reads TGTGCCAGCAGTTACATGACCGGCAGGAGGTACGAGCAGTACTTC. The chain joins TRBV6-6 to TRBJ2-7; D might be TRBD2 (5 bases). The CDR3 loop spans 15 amino acids. The V gene's germline CDR1 is MNHNY and CDR2 SVGAGI (reference sequence). The germline V and J ends were trimmed by 2 bases and 4 bases, with 15 bases remaining between them.

The V gene is TRBV7-8, the J gene TRBJ1-1; 7 positions match TRBD1. Germline-derived CDR1 and CDR2 are SGHVS and FQNEAQ. Trimming took 5 bases from V and 9 from J; bases not matched to a gene: 12. This CDR3 region has 14 residues. This CDR3 reads CASSQWTGTRKAFF. The CDR3 coding sequence is TGTGCCAGCAGCCAATGGACAGGAACCAGAAAAGCTTTCTTT.

The chain links TRBV27 to TRBJ2-2; tentatively, D is TRBD1 (5 bases). Deletions cut 9 bases from V and 0 bases from J, with 14 bases between. This CDR3 has 15 residues. Germline V gene sequence: CDR1 MNHEY, CDR2 SMNVEV (reference sequence). The chain's CDR3 is CASSWGNANTGELFF. The CDR3 nucleotides read TGTGCCAGTTCGTGGGGCAACGCGAACACCGGGGAGCTGTTTTTT.

The J gene is TRBJ2-7, the V gene TRBV11-2; the match to TRBD1 covers 8 bases. The length of the CDR3 is 15 residues. Trimming removed 4 bases from V and 2 bases from J; junction bases left unmatched: 7. From germline, CDR1 is SGHAT and CDR2 FQNNGV. DNA for the CDR3: TGTGCCAGCAGCTGGGGGGACAGGTCTCCCTACGAGCAGTACTTC. Its translation is CASSWGDRSPYEQYF.

J is TRBJ1-6 and V is TRBV6-5, with 7 bases matching TRBD1. The CDR3 runs to 14 residues. The trim removed 7 bases at V and 5 bases at J, leaving 5 bases unmatched. CDR1 is MNHEY, CDR2 SVGAGI, per germline. CDR3 protein: CASKSGQDNSPLHF. The DNA of the CDR3 is TGTGCCAGCAAGTCTGGACAGGATAATTCACCCCTCCACTTT.

The gene calls are TRBV9 and TRBJ2-5, with D perhaps matching TRBD2 (6 bases). The germline V gene has CDR1 SGDLS and CDR2 YYNGEE. The V end lost 0 bases, the J end lost 2 bases, and 8 bases lay between the germline ends. The CDR3 sequence is 14 residues long. CDR3 loop: CASSVGDLQETQYF. In DNA, the CDR3 is TGTGCCAGCAGCGTAGGGGACTTACAAGAGACCCAGTACTTC. The complete variable domain, with remaining parts taken from reference TRBV9 and TRBJ2-5, reads DSGVTQTPKHLITATGQRVTLRCSPRSGDLSVYWYQQSLDQGLQFLIQYYNGEERAKGNILERFSAQQFPDLHSELNLSSLELGDSALYFCASSVGDLQETQYFGPGTRLLVL.

The gene calls are TRBV29-1 and TRBJ1-2; D is unclear. The CDR3 covers 11 residues. Deletions cut 8 bases from V and 3 bases from J, with 10 bases between. Per the germline V gene, CDR1 is SQVTM and CDR2 is ANQGSEA. The CDR3 spells CSTRQDYGYTF. DNA of the CDR3: TGCAGCACCCGACAAGACTATGGCTACACCTTC.

The CDR3 sequence: CASSNGYGNQPQHF. CDR3 coding DNA: TGTGCCAGTAGTAATGGGTACGGCAATCAGCCCCAGCATTTT. The chain carries TRBV19 and TRBJ1-5; D remains unclear. The V gene's germline CDR1 is LNHDA and CDR2 SQIVND (reference sequence). V was clipped by 4 bases and J by 2 bases, with 9 bases between them. The CDR3 consists of 14 residues.

The chain combines TRBV5-6 with TRBJ2-5; TRBD1 matches at 7 bases. This CDR3 spans 15 amino acids. Germline trimming cut 2 bases from V and 2 bases from J; bases unmatched to any gene: 6. Germline V gene lookup returns CDR1 SGHDT and CDR2 YYEEEE. Written as DNA, the CDR3 is TGTGCCAGCAGCTTCTACAGGGGACCTCAAGAGACCCAGTACTTC. This gives the protein CASSFYRGPQETQYF.

This clone was counted a few times. The J gene is TRBJ2-1, the V gene TRBV19, with D possibly TRBD2 on 5 matching bases. The germline V gene encodes CDR1 LNHDA and CDR2 SQIVND (reference sequence). V was trimmed by 6 bases and J by 2 bases, leaving 11 bases between them. This CDR3 region has 14 residues. CDR3 in amino acids: CASSTDGAYNEQFF. CDR3 sequence (DNA): TGTGCCAGTAGCACTGACGGGGCCTACAATGAGCAGTTCTTC.

V is TRBV4-3 and J is TRBJ1-2; tentative D call: TRBD1 (5 bases). CDR3 size: 16 residues. The germline V gene encodes CDR1 LGHNA and CDR2 YSLEER. Trimming left V 1 base short and J 8 bases short, with 20 bases between. The CDR3 DNA reads TGCGCCAGCAGCCAAGGTGTGTCAGGGCCTCCACGGGGCTACACCTTC. Protein product: CASSQGVSGPPRGYTF.

The chain has TRBV6-5 and TRBJ1-1, with D unclear. The CDR3 contains 14 residues. V shed 2 bases and J shed 3 bases, with 10 bases lying between them. Germline assignment: CDR1 MNHEY and CDR2 SVGAGI. The CDR3 DNA follows: TGTGCCAGCAGTTACGACACCTTAGACACTGAAGCTTTCTTT. It encodes CASSYDTLDTEAFF.

This clone has more than one count but fewer than ten. The rearrangement uses TRBV19 and TRBJ2-7, with D perhaps TRBD2 (6 bases). V lost 4 bases and J lost 2, with 12 bases in between. The CDR3 consists of 14 residues. CDR1 LNHDA and CDR2 SQIVND come from the germline V gene (reference sequence). Here the CDR3 DNA reads TGTGCCAGTAGTAGGCGGGACGGAACCTACGAGCAGTACTTC. Encoded protein: CASSRRDGTYEQYF.

J is TRBJ1-2 and V is TRBV6-5; 9 bases are shared with TRBD1. Germline CDR1 and CDR2: MNHEY and SVGAGI. Losses at the gene ends were 6 bases for V and 3 bases for J; bases not matched to a gene: 2. CDR3 size: 13 residues. CDR3 in DNA: TGTGCCAGCAGGGACAGGGGATACTATGGCTACACCTTC. Its translation: CASRDRGYYGYTF.

The chain recombines TRBV5-6 with TRBJ1-5, with D unclear. The CDR3 spans 12 residues. Germline values: CDR1 SGHDT, CDR2 YYEEEE. Between the trimmed V and J ends, which lost 6 bases and 6 bases, there was a span of 10 bases. The CDR3 nucleotides read TGTGCCAGCACCTCTATGGGTCAGCCCCAGCATTTT. This gives the protein CASTSMGQPQHF.

The rearrangement joins TRBV4-3 to TRBJ1-2, with D perhaps TRBD1 (5 bases). CDR3 length: 16 amino acids. The V end lost 5 bases, the J end lost 1 base, and 17 bases lay between the germline ends. The germline CDR1 and CDR2 sequences are LGHNA and YSLEER. The chain's CDR3 is CASSSGTHSFNYGYTF. CDR3 nucleotides: TGCGCCAGCAGCTCCGGGACGCACTCTTTTAACTATGGCTACACCTTC.